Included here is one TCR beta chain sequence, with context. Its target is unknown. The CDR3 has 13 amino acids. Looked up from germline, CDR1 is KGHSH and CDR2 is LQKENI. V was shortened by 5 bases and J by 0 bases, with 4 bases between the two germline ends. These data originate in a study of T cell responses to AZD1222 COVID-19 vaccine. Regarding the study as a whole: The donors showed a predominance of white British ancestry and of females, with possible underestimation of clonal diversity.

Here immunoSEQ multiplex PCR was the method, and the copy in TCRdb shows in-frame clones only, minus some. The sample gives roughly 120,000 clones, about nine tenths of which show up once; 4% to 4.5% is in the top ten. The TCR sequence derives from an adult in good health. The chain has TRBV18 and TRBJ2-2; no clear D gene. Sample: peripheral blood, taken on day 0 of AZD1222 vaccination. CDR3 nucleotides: TGTGCCAGCTCATGGTCGAACACCGGGGAGCTGTTTTTT. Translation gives CASSWSNTGELFF.